This T cell receptor beta chain was profiled in a study of cytomegalovirus exposure and HLA in healthy donors. The study ran its PCR with 60 Vbeta and 13 Jbeta primers. The assay was immunoSEQ multiplex PCR, and TCRdb's table has in-frame clones only and misses some. Here the sample spans more than 150,000 clones, roughly 80% being singletons. Remarks on this clone: Its antigen is undetermined.

Study results and caveats: The study put some 160 TCR beta chains on its list as cytomegalovirus-associated. Earlier analysis looked at TCR beta V segments, and most were productive about 90% or about 30% of the time. Only CMV serostatus was available as immune exposure information.

This CDR3 has 15 amino acids. Per the germline V gene, CDR1 is SGHTA and CDR2 is FQGTGA. The V end was cut by 5 bases, the J end by 3 bases, with 14 bases between. The sequencing sample was made of PBMCs. The clonotype comes from a man aged 50 or older in good health and CMV-seronegative. The rearrangement uses TRBV7-3 and TRBJ2-1; D might be TRBD1 (7 bases). The DNA for the CDR3 is TGTGCCAGCAGCATGCGGGACAGATACTACAATGAGCAGTTCTTC. It translates to CASSMRDRYYNEQFF.